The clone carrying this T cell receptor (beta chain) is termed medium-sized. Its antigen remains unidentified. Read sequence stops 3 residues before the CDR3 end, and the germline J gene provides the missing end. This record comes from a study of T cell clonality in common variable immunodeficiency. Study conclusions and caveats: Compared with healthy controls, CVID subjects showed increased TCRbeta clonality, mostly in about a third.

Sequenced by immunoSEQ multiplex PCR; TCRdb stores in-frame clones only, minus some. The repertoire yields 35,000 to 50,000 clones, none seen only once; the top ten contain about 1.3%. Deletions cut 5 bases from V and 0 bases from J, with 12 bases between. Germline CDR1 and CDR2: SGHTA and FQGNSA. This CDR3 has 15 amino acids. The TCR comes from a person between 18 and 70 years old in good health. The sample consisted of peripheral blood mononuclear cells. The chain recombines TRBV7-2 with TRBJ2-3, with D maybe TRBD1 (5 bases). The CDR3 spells CASSTNRMSTDTQYF. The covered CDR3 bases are TGTGCCAGCAGCACCAACAGGATGAGCACAGATACG.